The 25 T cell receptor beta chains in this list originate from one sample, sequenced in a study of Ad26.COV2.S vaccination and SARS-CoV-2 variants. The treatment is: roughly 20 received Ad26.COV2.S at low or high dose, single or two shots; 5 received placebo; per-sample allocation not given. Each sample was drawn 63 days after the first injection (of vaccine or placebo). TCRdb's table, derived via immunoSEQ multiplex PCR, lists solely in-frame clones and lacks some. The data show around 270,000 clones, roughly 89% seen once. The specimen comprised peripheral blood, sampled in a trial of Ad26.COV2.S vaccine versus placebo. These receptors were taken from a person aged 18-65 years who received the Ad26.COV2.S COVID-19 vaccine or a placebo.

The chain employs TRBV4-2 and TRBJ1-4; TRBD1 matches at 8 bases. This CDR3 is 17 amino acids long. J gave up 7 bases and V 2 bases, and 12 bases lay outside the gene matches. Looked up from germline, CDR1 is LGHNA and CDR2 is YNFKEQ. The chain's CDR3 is CASSQLLSGTGFEKLFF. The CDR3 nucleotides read TGTGCCAGCAGCCAACTTCTTTCCGGGACAGGATTTGAAAAACTGTTTTTT.

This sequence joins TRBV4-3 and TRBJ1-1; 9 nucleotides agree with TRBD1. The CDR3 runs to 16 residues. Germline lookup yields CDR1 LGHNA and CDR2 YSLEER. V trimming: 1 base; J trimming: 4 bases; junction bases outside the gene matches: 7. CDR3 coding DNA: TGCGCCAGCAGCCAAGCCCCGGGACAGGGTGGCACTGAAGCTTTCTTT. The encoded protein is CASSQAPGQGGTEAFF.

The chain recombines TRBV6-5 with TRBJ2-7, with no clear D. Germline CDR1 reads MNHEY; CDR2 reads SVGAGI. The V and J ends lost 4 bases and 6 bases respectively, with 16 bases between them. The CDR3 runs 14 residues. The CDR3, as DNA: TGTGCCAGCAGTTCCCAGGACCCCTCCGGCGAGCAGTACGTC. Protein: CASSSQDPSGEQYV.

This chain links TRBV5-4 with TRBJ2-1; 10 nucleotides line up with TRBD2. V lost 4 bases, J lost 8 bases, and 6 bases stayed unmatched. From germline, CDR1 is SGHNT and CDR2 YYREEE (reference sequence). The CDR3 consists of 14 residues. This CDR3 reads CASSPGTSAYEQFF. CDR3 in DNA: TGTGCCAGCAGCCCCGGGACTAGCGCATATGAGCAGTTCTTC. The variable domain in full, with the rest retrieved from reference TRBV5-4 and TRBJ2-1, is ETGVTQSPTHLIKTRGQQVTLRCSSQSGHNTVSWYQQALGQGPQFIFQYYREEENGRGNFPPRFSGLQFPNYSSELNVNALELDDSALYLCASSPGTSAYEQFFGPGTRLTVL.

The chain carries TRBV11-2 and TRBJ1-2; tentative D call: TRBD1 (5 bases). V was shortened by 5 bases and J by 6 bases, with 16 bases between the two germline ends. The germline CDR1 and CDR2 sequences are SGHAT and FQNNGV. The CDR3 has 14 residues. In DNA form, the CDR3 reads TGTGCCAGCAGCGGACTTCAGGGTGTCGATGGCTACACCTTC. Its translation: CASSGLQGVDGYTF. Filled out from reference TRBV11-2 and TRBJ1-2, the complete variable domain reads EAGVAQSPRYKIIEKRQSVAFWCNPISGHATLYWYQQILGQGPKLLIQFQNNGVVDDSQLPKDRFSAERLKGVDSTLKIQPAKLEDSAVYLCASSGLQGVDGYTFGSGTRLTVV.

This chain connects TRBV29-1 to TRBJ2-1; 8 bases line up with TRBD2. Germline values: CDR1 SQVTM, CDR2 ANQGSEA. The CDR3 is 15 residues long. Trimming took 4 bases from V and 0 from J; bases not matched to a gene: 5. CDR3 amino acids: CSVGGTSGSYNEQFF. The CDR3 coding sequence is TGCAGCGTTGGGGGAACTAGCGGCTCCTACAATGAGCAGTTCTTC.

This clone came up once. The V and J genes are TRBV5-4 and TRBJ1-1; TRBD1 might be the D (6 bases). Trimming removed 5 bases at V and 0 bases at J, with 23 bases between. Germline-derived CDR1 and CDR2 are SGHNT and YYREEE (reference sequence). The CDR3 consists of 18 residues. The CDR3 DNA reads TGTGCCAGCAGGATAGGGGGGGCGTCCCCCCTCGTGAACACTGAAGCTTTCTTT. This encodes CASRIGGASPLVNTEAFF. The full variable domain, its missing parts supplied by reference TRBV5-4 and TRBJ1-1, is ETGVTQSPTHLIKTRGQQVTLRCSSQSGHNTVSWYQQALGQGPQFIFQYYREEENGRGNFPPRFSGLQFPNYSSELNVNALELDDSALYLCASRIGGASPLVNTEAFFGQGTRLTVV.

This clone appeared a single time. Here the CDR3 reads CATSRDLAGGPTGELFF. CDR3 sequence (DNA): TGTGCCACCAGCAGAGATCTAGCGGGGGGGCCGACCGGGGAGCTGTTTTTT. The J gene is TRBJ2-2, the V gene TRBV15; 12 bases match TRBD2. This CDR3 is 17 amino acids long. The V and J ends lost 0 bases and 5 bases, in that order; junction bases with no gene match: 4. Germline CDR1 is LNHNV and CDR2 is YYDKDF (reference sequence). Using reference TRBV15 and TRBJ2-2 for the parts outside the CDR3, the full variable domain is DAMVIQNPRYQVTQFGKPVTLSCSQTLNHNVMYWYQQKSSQAPKLLFHYYDKDFNNEADTPDNFQSRRPNTSFCFLDIRSPGLGDTAMYLCATSRDLAGGPTGELFFGEGSRLTVL.

The CDR3 nucleotides are TGTGCCAGCAGCTCCTTGATTCGAAATCTGAGAGGGGAGACCCAGTACTTC. This translates into CASSSLIRNLRGETQYF. The chain links TRBV5-6 to TRBJ2-5, with D possibly matching TRBD2 (5 bases). Germline V gene lookup returns CDR1 SGHDT and CDR2 YYEEEE. V was pared by 3 bases and J by 5 bases, with 23 bases between. This CDR3 region has 17 residues.

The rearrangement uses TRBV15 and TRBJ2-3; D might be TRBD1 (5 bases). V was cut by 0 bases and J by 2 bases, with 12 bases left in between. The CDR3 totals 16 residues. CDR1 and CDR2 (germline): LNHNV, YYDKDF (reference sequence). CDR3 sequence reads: CATSRETGRNTDTQYF. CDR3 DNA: TGTGCCACCAGCAGAGAAACAGGTAGAAACACAGATACGCAGTATTTT.

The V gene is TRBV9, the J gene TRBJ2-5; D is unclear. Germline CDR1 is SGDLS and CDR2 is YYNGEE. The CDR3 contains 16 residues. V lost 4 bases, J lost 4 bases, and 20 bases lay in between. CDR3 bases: TGTGCCAGCAGCCCAGCATTCTCTAGTAGAGGAGAGACCCAGTACTTC. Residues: CASSPAFSSRGETQYF.

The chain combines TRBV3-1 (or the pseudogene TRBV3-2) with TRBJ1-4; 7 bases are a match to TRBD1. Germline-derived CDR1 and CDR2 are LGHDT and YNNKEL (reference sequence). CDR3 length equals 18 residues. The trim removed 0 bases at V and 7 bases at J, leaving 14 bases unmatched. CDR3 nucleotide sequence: TGTGCCAGCAGCCAAGAACTAAGGACAGGAGACCCCCGTGAAAAACTGTTTTTT. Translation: CASSQELRTGDPREKLFF.

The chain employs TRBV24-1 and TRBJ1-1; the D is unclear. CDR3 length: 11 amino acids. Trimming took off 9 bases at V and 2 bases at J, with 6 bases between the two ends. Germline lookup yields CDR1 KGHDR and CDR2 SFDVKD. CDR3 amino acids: CATRDNTEAFF. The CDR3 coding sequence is TGTGCCACCCGAGATAACACTGAAGCTTTCTTT.

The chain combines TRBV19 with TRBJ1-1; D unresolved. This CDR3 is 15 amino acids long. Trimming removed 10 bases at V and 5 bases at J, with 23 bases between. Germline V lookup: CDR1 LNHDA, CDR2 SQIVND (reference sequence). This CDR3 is CATSHPRGGVTEAFF. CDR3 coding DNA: TGTGCCACCTCACACCCCCGTGGAGGCGTAACTGAAGCTTTCTTT.

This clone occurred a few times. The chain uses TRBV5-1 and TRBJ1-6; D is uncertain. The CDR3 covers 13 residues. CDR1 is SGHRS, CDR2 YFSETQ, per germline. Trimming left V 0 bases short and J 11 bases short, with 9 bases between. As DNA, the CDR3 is TGCGCCAGCAGCTTGGCCGAGGAAGCACCCCTCCACTTT. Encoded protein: CASSLAEEAPLHF. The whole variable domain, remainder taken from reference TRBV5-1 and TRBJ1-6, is KAGVTQTPRYLIKTRGQQVTLSCSPISGHRSVSWYQQTPGQGLQFLFEYFSETQRNKGNFPGRFSGRQFSNSRSEMNVSTLELGDSALYLCASSLAEEAPLHFGNGTRLTVT.

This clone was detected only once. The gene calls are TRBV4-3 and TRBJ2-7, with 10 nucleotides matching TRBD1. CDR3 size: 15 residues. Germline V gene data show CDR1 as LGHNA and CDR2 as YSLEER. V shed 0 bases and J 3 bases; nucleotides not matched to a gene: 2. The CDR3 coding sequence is TGCGCCAGCAGCCAAGAATGGACAGGGGGCTACGAGCAGTACGTC. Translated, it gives CASSQEWTGGYEQYV.

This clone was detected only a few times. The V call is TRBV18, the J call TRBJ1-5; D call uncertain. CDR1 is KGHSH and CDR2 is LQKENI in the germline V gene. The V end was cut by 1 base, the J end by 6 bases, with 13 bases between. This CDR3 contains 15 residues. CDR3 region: CASSPLADQSQPQHF. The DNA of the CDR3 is TGTGCCAGCTCACCACTGGCAGACCAAAGTCAGCCCCAGCATTTT.

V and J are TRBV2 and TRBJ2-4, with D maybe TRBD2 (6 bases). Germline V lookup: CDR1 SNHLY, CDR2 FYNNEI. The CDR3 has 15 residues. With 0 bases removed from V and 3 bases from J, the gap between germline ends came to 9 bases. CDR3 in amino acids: CASSEAQGGKNIQYF. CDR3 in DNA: TGTGCCAGCAGTGAAGCGCAGGGAGGCAAAAACATTCAGTACTTC.

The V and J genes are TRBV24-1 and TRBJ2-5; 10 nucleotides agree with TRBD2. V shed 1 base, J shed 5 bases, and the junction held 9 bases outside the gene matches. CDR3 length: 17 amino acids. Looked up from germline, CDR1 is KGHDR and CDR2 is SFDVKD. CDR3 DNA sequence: TGTGCCACCAGTGATTTAAGGGCTAGCGGGAGTCTGGAGACCCAGTACTTC. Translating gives CATSDLRASGSLETQYF.

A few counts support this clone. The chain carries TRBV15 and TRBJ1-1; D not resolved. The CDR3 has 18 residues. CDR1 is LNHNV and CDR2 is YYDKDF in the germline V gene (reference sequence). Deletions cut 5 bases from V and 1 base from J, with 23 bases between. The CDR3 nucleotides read TGTGCCACCAGCCCCCGGTTCGGTGAAAAGAACCAGAACACTGAAGCTTTCTTT. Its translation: CATSPRFGEKNQNTEAFF.

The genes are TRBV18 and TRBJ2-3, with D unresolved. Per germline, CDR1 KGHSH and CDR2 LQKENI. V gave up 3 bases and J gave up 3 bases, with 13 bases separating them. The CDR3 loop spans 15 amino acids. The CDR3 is CASSPQGSGTDTQYF. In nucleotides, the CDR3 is TGTGCCAGCTCACCTCAAGGATCCGGGACAGATACGCAGTATTTT.

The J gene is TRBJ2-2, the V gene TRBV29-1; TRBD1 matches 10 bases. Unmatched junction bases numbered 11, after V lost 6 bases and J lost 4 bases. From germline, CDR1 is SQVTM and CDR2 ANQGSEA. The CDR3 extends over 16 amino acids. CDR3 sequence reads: CSVDTRQGAITGELFF. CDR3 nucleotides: TGCAGCGTCGACACCAGACAGGGGGCGATCACCGGGGAGCTGTTTTTT.

CDR3 residues: CASLPGLAGTQETQYF. For the CDR3, the DNA is TGTGCCAGCTTACCTGGACTAGCGGGCACACAAGAGACCCAGTACTTC. This chain connects TRBV18 to TRBJ2-5, with TRBD2 matching over 11 bases. From germline, CDR1 is KGHSH and CDR2 LQKENI. This CDR3 contains 16 residues. With V trimmed by 7 bases and J by 2 bases, 9 bases remained unmatched.

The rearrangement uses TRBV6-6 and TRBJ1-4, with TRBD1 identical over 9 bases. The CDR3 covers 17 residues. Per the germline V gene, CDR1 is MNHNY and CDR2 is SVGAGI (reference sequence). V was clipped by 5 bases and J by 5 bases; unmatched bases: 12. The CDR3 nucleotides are TGTGCCAGCAGTCTCCGGGGACAGGGTTTCCGCAATGAAAAACTGTTTTTT. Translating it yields CASSLRGQGFRNEKLFF.

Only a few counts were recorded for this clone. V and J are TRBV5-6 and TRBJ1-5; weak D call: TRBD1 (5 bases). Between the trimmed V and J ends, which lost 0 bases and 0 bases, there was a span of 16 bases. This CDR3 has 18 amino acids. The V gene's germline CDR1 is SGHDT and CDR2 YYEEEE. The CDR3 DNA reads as TGTGCCAGCAGCTTGGCAGCCCCGGGACGGTATAGCAATCAGCCCCAGCATTTT. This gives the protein CASSLAAPGRYSNQPQHF.